This T cell receptor (beta chain) was recorded in a study of cytomegalovirus exposure and HLA in healthy donors. Study outcomes and limitations: Presence/absence analyses supposed approximately even sequencing depth among donors.

The V gene end was trimmed by 5 bases and the J gene end by 2 bases; junction bases not matched to a gene: 5. CDR3 length: 14 residues. Looked up from germline, CDR1 is MNHNY and CDR2 is SVGAGI (reference sequence). The PCR made use of 60 Vbeta and 13 Jbeta primers. The method was immunoSEQ multiplex PCR; TCRdb's version includes in-frame clones alone and lacks a portion of them. The sample carries approximately 87,000 clones, 81% recorded once. For this clone: What it binds is not known.

Material for sequencing was PBMCs. The chain joins TRBV6-6 to TRBJ2-7; 8 positions agree with TRBD1. This TCR was recovered from a woman in her sixties or seventies in good health and CMV-seropositive. The CDR3 protein is CASSPRQGTYEQYF. The DNA of the CDR3 is TGTGCCAGCAGTCCTAGACAGGGGACCTACGAGCAGTACTTC.